The next 25 T cell receptor beta chains were all read from a single sample in a study of shared clonotypes between healthy human individuals. Produced via immunoSEQ multiplex PCR; TCRdb's table is partial and in-frame only. The sample lists hundreds of thousands of clones; approximately 79% were seen once. Sequenced sample: memory CD4+ T cells sorted from blood. The subset is: CD45RA-negative fraction. The receptors were sampled from a woman in her 30s in good health.

This chain links TRBV7-2 with TRBJ2-7; 8 nucleotides match TRBD2. V lost 0 bases and J lost 7; bases outside the gene matches: 8. The CDR3 totals 15 residues. Germline V gene data show CDR1 as SGHTA and CDR2 as FQGNSA. CDR3 region: CASSLAAGGEWEQYF. CDR3 DNA: TGTGCCAGCAGCTTAGCGGCGGGAGGCGAATGGGAGCAGTACTTC.

The CDR3 reads CASSPRATEAFF. CDR3 bases: TGTGCCAGCAGTCCTCGCGCCACTGAAGCTTTCTTT. The J gene is TRBJ1-1, the V gene TRBV28; D call uncertain. The CDR3 loop spans 12 amino acids. In germline, CDR1 is MDHEN, CDR2 SYDVKM. V dropped 5 bases and J dropped 4 bases, with 8 bases sitting between them.

This clone was counted a single time. The chain recombines TRBV2 with TRBJ1-2; possible D gene TRBD1, 6 bases. The CDR3 is made up of 14 amino acids. The V end lost 3 bases, the J end lost 3 bases, and 11 bases lay between the germline ends. The germline CDR1 and CDR2 sequences are SNHLY and FYNNEI. The CDR3 bases are TGTGCCAGCAGTGAGGGGGGCGGTTACTATGGCTACACCTTC. Translating it yields CASSEGGGYYGYTF. Drawing the rest from reference TRBV2 and TRBJ1-2, the complete variable domain is EPEVTQTPSHQVTQMGQEVILRCVPISNHLYFYWYRQILGQKVEFLVSFYNNEISEKSEIFDDQFSVERPDGSNFTLKIRSTKLEDSAMYFCASSEGGGYYGYTFGSGTRLTVV.

CDR3 amino acids: CSVDLTEGGELSVNEQFF. The CDR3 coding sequence is TGCAGCGTTGATTTAACAGAGGGCGGCGAGCTTAGTGTAAATGAGCAGTTCTTC. V usage is TRBV29-1 and J usage is TRBJ2-1, with D possibly matching TRBD2 (5 bases). CDR3 length: 18 residues. V dropped 3 bases and J dropped 7 bases, with 28 bases sitting between them. Germline loops: CDR1 SQVTM, CDR2 ANQGSEA.

The chain combines TRBV27 with TRBJ1-6; TRBD1 aligns across 9 bases. The V gene's germline CDR1 is MNHEY and CDR2 SMNVEV (reference sequence). The CDR3 has 15 amino acids. After removal of 3 bases from V and 10 bases from J, the junction contained 7 bases not matched to a gene. This CDR3 reads CASSLQTGGRSPLHF. DNA of the CDR3: TGTGCCAGCAGTTTGCAGACAGGGGGACGGTCACCCCTCCACTTT.

V usage is TRBV5-1 and J usage is TRBJ2-3, with TRBD2 matching 10 bases. V shed 3 bases, J shed 6 bases, and the junction held 13 bases outside the gene matches. This CDR3 is built from 17 residues. CDR1 is SGHRS and CDR2 is YFSETQ in the germline V gene. CDR3 DNA sequence: TGCGCCAGCAGCTCTTGGCCTGGGACTAGCGAGGGTGATACGCAGTATTTT. This encodes CASSSWPGTSEGDTQYF.

The chain uses TRBV7-8 and TRBJ2-7, with 7 bases matching TRBD1. The CDR3 length is 16 residues. Trimming removed 1 base from V and 1 base from J; junction bases left unmatched: 7. Germline CDR1 is SGHVS and CDR2 is FQNEAQ. DNA of the CDR3: TGTGCCAGCAGCTTAGGACCACGGGGACAGTCCTACGAGCAGTACTTC. Its translation is CASSLGPRGQSYEQYF.

The chain links TRBV19 to TRBJ2-6, with TRBD2 identical over 8 bases. CDR1 and CDR2 from the germline V gene are LNHDA and SQIVND (reference sequence). The CDR3 sequence is 19 residues long. After removal of 0 bases from V and 2 bases from J, the junction contained 9 bases not matched to a gene. This chain's CDR3 is CASSIDPGGLIAGANVLTF. The DNA for the CDR3 is TGTGCCAGTAGTATAGATCCGGGAGGGCTCATCGCTGGGGCCAACGTCCTGACTTTC.

This clone was picked up one time. This sample includes further DNA sequences coding for the same CDR3. V and J are TRBV7-6 and TRBJ2-1; D gene unclear. The CDR3 is made up of 11 amino acids. Deletions cut 5 bases from V and 5 bases from J, with 4 bases between. Germline loops: CDR1 SGHVS, CDR2 FNYEAQ. The CDR3 DNA reads as TGTGCCAGCAGCCTTAACAATGAGCAGTTCTTC. Protein: CASSLNNEQFF. Variable domain in full (rest from reference TRBV7-6 and TRBJ2-1): GAGVSQSPRYKVTKRGQDVALRCDPISGHVSLYWYRQALGQGPEFLTYFNYEAQQDKSGLPNDRFSAERPEGSISTLTIQRTEQRDSAMYRCASSLNNEQFFGPGTRLTVL.

This clone showed up just once. The J gene is TRBJ2-3, the V gene TRBV5-1, with 9 nucleotides matching TRBD2. CDR1 and CDR2 from the germline V gene are SGHRS and YFSETQ. J was trimmed by 6 bases and V by 6 bases; bases with no gene match: 8. The CDR3 spans 14 residues. CDR3 residues: CASTLAGEGDTQYF. The DNA for the CDR3 is TGCGCCAGCACCTTAGCGGGAGAGGGCGATACGCAGTATTTT.

V is TRBV9 and J is TRBJ2-5; maybe TRBD2 (5 bases). The CDR3 spans 14 residues. Germline V CDR1 and CDR2: SGDLS, YYNGEE. Trimming removed 6 bases from V and 2 bases from J, with 14 bases in between. CDR3 protein: CASNPLGEQETQYF. The CDR3 DNA reads TGTGCCAGCAACCCCCTGGGAGAACAAGAGACCCAGTACTTC.

This chain uses TRBV18 with TRBJ2-2; 8 positions agree with TRBD1. With 2 bases clipped from V and 1 base from J, the junction kept 9 bases outside the gene matches. This CDR3 is built from 18 residues. Germline loops: CDR1 KGHSH, CDR2 LQKENI. The CDR3 coding sequence is TGTGCCAGCTCACCAAGCAGAATTGGACAGGGGAACACCGGGGAGCTGTTTTTT. This gives the protein CASSPSRIGQGNTGELFF.

The V gene is TRBV15, the J gene TRBJ2-5; 13 nucleotides line up with TRBD2. The trim removed 10 bases at V and 3 bases at J, leaving 2 bases unmatched. The CDR3 totals 13 residues. In germline, CDR1 is LNHNV, CDR2 YYDKDF (reference sequence). The CDR3 bases are TGTGCCAGCACTAGCGGGAGGGAAGAGACCCAGTACTTC. This encodes CASTSGREETQYF.

This clone occurred many times. This chain uses TRBV7-6 with TRBJ2-7; D may be TRBD2 (5 bases). CDR3 length: 14 residues. Trimming cost V 5 bases and J 2 bases, with 13 bases left between them. Per germline, CDR1 SGHVS and CDR2 FNYEAQ. The CDR3 coding sequence is TGTGCCAGCAGCCCTTCGGACGGGACCTACGAGCAGTACTTC. Translation gives CASSPSDGTYEQYF.

The chain uses TRBV5-6 and TRBJ1-4; D is possibly TRBD1 (6 bases). The CDR3 is 13 residues long. CDR1 and CDR2 from the germline V gene are SGHDT and YYEEEE. CDR3 bases: TGTACGGGGGCAGGGAGGATGAAAGAAAAACTGTTTTTT. Its translation is CTGAGRMKEKLFF.

The CDR3 coding sequence is TGTGCCAGCAGTTACCTGGATCGGGGAGAACTGTTTTTT. Residues: CASSYLDRGELFF. The V call is TRBV6-6, the J call TRBJ1-4; D ambiguous. This CDR3 has 13 amino acids. CDR1 and CDR2 (germline): MNHNY, SVGAGI (reference sequence). The ends were cut back, 2 bases at V and 12 bases at J, with 13 bases in the middle.

This sequence joins TRBV6-7 and TRBJ2-7; tentatively, D is TRBD1 (5 bases). TRBV6-7 falls under the ORF class, with uncertain function. The CDR3 sequence is 14 residues long. V dropped 6 bases and J dropped 11 bases, with 23 bases sitting between them. The DNA for the CDR3 is TGTGCCAGCAGCAGGGATCGACGGTTATTAAGGGAGTACTTC. This encodes CASSRDRRLLREYF.

This chain joins TRBV19 and TRBJ2-4; D unclear. The germline CDR1 and CDR2 sequences are LNHDA and SQIVND (reference sequence). The CDR3 consists of 13 residues. Trimming removed 0 bases from V and 5 bases from J, with 5 bases in between. For the CDR3, the DNA is TGTGCCAGTAGTATAGACCCAGAAAACATTCAGTACTTC. This encodes CASSIDPENIQYF.

This clone turned up a few times. J is TRBJ2-1 and V is TRBV19; 7 bases fit TRBD2. Germline V lookup: CDR1 LNHDA, CDR2 SQIVND (reference sequence). The V gene end was trimmed by 6 bases and the J gene end by 6 bases; junction bases not matched to a gene: 5. CDR3 length equals 13 residues. CDR3 sequence reads: CASRRTRGNEQFF. The DNA for the CDR3 is TGTGCCAGTAGACGGACTAGGGGCAATGAGCAGTTCTTC.

The V call is TRBV2, the J call TRBJ2-7; D remains unclear. Trimming took 7 bases from V and 6 from J, leaving 13 bases between them. The germline V gene has CDR1 SNHLY and CDR2 FYNNEI. The CDR3 runs 12 residues. CDR3 coding DNA: TGTGCCAGCACGGTTGAGAGCCTCGAGCAGTACTTC. It codes for CASTVESLEQYF.

The rearrangement joins TRBV6-5 to TRBJ1-2; TRBD1 agrees at 7 bases. The CDR3 covers 14 residues. Germline assignment: CDR1 MNHEY and CDR2 SVGAGI. The V and J ends lost 6 bases and 2 bases, in that order; junction bases with no gene match: 6. The chain's CDR3 is CASSRDRTNYGYTF. The CDR3 region has the DNA TGTGCCAGCAGCCGGGACAGAACAAACTATGGCTACACCTTC.

This clone has only a few counts. The CDR3: CASSLSITGELFF. CDR3 coding DNA: TGTGCCAGCAGTTTGTCGATCACCGGGGAGCTGTTTTTT. V is TRBV28 and J is TRBJ2-2; D gene unclear. With 3 bases removed from V and 4 bases from J, the gap between germline ends came to 6 bases. The CDR3 covers 13 residues. Germline V gene sequence: CDR1 MDHEN, CDR2 SYDVKM.

The chain employs TRBV19 and TRBJ1-5; the match to TRBD1 covers 7 bases. The germline CDR1 and CDR2 sequences are LNHDA and SQIVND (reference sequence). The CDR3 covers 15 residues. V was clipped by 5 bases and J by 3 bases; unmatched bases: 7. The CDR3 DNA reads TGTGCCAGTAGTCTGTCGGGACAGATCAATCAGCCCCAGCATTTT. It yields the protein CASSLSGQINQPQHF.

J is TRBJ2-7 and V is TRBV2; 9 nucleotides agree with TRBD1. Germline V gene data show CDR1 as SNHLY and CDR2 as FYNNEI. The junction had 9 bases not matched to a gene; V was cut back by 2 bases and J by 4 bases. This CDR3 is 16 amino acids long. The CDR3 protein is CASSERGTGRNYEQYF. The CDR3 DNA sequence: TGTGCCAGCAGTGAAAGGGGGACAGGGCGTAATTACGAGCAGTACTTC.

The chain uses TRBV7-9 and TRBJ1-2, with D possibly matching TRBD1 (5 bases). This CDR3 region has 15 residues. The germline V gene encodes CDR1 SEHNR and CDR2 FQNEAQ (reference sequence). The V end was cut by 3 bases, the J end by 4 bases, with 15 bases between. The CDR3 sequence: CASSLDGAKGYGYTF. The CDR3 region has the DNA TGTGCCAGCAGCTTGGACGGGGCAAAGGGCTATGGCTACACCTTC.